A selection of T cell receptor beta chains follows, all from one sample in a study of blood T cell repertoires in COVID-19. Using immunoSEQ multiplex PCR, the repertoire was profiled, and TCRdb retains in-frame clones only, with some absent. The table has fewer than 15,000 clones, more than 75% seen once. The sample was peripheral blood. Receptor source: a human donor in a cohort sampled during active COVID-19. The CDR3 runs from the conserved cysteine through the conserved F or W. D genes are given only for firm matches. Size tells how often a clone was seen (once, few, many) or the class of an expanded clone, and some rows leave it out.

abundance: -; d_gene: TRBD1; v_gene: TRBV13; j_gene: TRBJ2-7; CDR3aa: CASSSPGQGAYEQYF; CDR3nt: TGTGCCAGCAGCTCGCCGGGACAGGGGGCCTACGAGCAGTACTTC
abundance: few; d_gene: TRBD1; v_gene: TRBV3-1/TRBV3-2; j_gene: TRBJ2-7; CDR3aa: CASSQATGVGEQYF; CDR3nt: TGTGCCAGCAGCCAAGCCACAGGGGTAGGCGAGCAGTACTTC
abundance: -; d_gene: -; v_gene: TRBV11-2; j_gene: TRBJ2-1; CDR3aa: CASSSLDRPYNEQFF; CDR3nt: TGTGCCAGCAGTTCTCTAGACAGGCCCTACAATGAGCAGTTCTTC
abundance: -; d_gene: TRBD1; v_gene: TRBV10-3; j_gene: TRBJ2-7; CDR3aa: CAISGGQGENYEQYF; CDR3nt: TGTGCCATCAGTGGAGGACAGGGCGAAAACTACGAGCAGTACTTC
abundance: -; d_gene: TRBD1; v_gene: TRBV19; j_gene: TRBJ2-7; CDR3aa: CASSTVGQGKYEQYF; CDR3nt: TGTGCCAGTAGTACCGTGGGACAGGGAAAATACGAGCAGTACTTC
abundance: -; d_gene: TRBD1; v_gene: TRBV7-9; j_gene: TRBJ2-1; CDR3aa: CASSGQGPYNEQFF; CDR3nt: TGTGCCAGCAGTGGACAGGGCCCCTACAATGAGCAGTTCTTC
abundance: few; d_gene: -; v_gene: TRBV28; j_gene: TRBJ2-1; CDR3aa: CASSLDGSSYNEQFF; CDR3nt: TGTGCCAGCAGCCTCGACGGGAGCTCCTACAATGAGCAGTTCTTC
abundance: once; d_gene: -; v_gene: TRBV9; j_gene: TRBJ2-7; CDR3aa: CASSANTLGFYEQYF; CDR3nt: TGTGCCAGCAGCGCCAACACCCTCGGGTTCTACGAGCAGTACTTC
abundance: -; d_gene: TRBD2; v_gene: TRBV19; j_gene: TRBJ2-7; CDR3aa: CASSSVAGAYEQYF; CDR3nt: TGTGCCAGTAGCTCTGTAGCGGGCGCCTACGAGCAGTACTTC
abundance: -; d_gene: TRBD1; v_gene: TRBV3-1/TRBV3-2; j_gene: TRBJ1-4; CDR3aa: CASSQGDREKLFF; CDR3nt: TGTGCCAGCAGCCAGGGGGACAGGGAAAAACTGTTTTTT
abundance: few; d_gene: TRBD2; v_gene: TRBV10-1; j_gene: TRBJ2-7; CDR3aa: CASTRSSGYEQYF; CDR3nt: TGCGCCAGCACAAGATCTAGCGGGTACGAGCAGTACTTC
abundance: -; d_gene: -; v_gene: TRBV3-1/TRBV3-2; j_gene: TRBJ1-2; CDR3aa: CASSQDRGHGYTF; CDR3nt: TGTGCCAGCAGCCAAGATCGAGGTCACGGCTACACCTTC
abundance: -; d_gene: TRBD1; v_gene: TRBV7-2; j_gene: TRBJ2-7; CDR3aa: CASSFGQGGSEQYF; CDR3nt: TGTGCCAGCAGCTTTGGACAGGGGGGTAGCGAGCAGTACTTC
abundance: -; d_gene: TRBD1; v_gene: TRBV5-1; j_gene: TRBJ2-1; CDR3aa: CASSDTGGEQFF; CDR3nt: TGCGCCAGCAGCGACACAGGGGGTGAGCAGTTCTTC
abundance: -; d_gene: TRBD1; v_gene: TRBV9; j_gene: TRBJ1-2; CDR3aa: CASSTRQGAIGYGYTF; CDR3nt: TGTGCCAGCAGCACCAGACAGGGGGCTATCGGCTATGGCTACACCTTC
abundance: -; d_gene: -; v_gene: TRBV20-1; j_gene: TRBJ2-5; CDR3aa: CSARQRETQYF; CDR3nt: TGCAGTGCGAGACAGAGGGAGACCCAGTACTTC
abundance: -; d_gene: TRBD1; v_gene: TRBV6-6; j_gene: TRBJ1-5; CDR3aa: CASSYPGTGDHQPQHF; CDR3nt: TGTGCCAGCAGTTACCCCGGGACAGGGGATCATCAGCCCCAGCATTTT
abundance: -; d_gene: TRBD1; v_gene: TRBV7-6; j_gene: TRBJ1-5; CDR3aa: CASSTGTGGWGQPQHF; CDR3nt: TGTGCCAGCAGCACCGGGACAGGGGGATGGGGTCAGCCCCAGCATTTT
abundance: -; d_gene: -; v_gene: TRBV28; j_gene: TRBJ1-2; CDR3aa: CASSFRRATANYGYTF; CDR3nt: TGTGCCAGCAGTTTCCGGAGGGCCACTGCTAACTATGGCTACACCTTC
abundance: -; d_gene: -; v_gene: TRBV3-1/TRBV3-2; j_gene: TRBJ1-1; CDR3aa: CASSWGQMNTEAFF; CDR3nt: TGTGCCAGCAGCTGGGGACAAATGAACACTGAAGCTTTCTTT
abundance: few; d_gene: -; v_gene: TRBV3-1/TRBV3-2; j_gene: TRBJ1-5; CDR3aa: CASSQRGGDQPQHF; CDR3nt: TGTGCCAGCAGCCAACGAGGGGGAGATCAGCCCCAGCATTTT
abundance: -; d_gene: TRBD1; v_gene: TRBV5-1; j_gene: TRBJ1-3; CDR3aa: CASSSQGAIGNTIYF; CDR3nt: TGCGCCAGCAGCTCCCAGGGGGCGATTGGAAACACCATATATTTT
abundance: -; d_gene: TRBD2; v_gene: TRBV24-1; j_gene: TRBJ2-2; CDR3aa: CATSDWTSGNTGELFF; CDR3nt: TGTGCCACCAGTGATTGGACTAGCGGAAACACCGGGGAGCTGTTTTTT
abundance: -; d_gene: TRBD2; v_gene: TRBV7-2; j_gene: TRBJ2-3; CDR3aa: CASSYRLAGGPRADTQYF; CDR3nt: TGTGCCAGCAGCTACCGACTAGCGGGGGGGCCTAGGGCAGATACGCAGTATTTT
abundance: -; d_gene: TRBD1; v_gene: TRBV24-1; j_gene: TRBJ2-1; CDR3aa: CATSDQTMTGGLYEQFF; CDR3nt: TGTGCCACCAGTGATCAAACGATGACAGGGGGCTTGTATGAGCAGTTCTTC
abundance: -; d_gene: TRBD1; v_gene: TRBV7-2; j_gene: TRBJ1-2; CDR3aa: CASSRQGAVDGYTF; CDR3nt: TGTGCCAGCAGCAGACAGGGGGCGGTGGATGGCTACACCTTC
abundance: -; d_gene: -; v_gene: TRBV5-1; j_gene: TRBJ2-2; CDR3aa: CASSIKSGSAGELFF; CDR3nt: TGCGCCAGCAGCATAAAGTCAGGGTCGGCCGGGGAGCTGTTTTTT
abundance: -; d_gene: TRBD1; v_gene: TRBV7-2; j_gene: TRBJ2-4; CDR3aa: CASSFRQGGAKNIQYF; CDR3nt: TGTGCCAGCAGCTTCCGACAGGGGGGTGCCAAAAACATTCAGTACTTC